The T cell receptor (beta chain) described here comes from a study of tumor-infiltrating lymphocytes in primary liver carcinoma. This CDR3 comprises 16 residues. The V and J ends lost 1 base and 7 bases respectively, with 17 bases between them. Per germline, CDR1 SGHAT and CDR2 FQNNGV. Bulk tissue was left unsorted, and RNA and DNA were co-extracted from 20-30 mg of it. Every patient in the cohort had a primary liver carcinoma. That carcinoma was treated by surgical resection. This clonotype rates as medium-sized. Starting material of around 460 ng total RNA yielded TCR beta cDNA via a constant-region primer. TCR beta libraries came from three nested multiplex PCR rounds using slightly modified ARM-PCR. PCR rounds one and two used TRBV1-TRBV30 forward primers with a C-beta reverse primer for about 9 cycles each. TCRdb recomputed calls from the multiplex PCR reads with MiXCR, one row per CDR3 protein. The table records 80,000 to 100,000 distinct CDR3 sequences, around 70% of them present only once.

The chain joins TRBV11-2 to TRBJ2-1; D is uncertain. The sequencing sample was made of tumor-adjacent normal liver tissue. The clonotype comes from a man in his forties or fifties with primary liver carcinoma and hepatitis B virus infection. CDR3 nucleotide sequence: TGTGCCAGCAGCTTAGCATCAGCGCAATTGGGTAATGAGCAGTTCTTC. Translating gives CASSLASAQLGNEQFF.